This TCR beta chain was observed in a study of beta chain features in type 1 diabetes. Sequencing targeted expressed TCRB transcripts, as all isolated RNA had been reverse transcribed. Assay used: immunoSEQ multiplex PCR; TCRdb lists only in-frame clones, some missing. This sample has about 470,000 clones, with 25% to 35% found just once. This clone was detected only a few times. Its antigen is unknown. The CDR3 is 11 residues long. Looked up from germline, CDR1 is DFQATT and CDR2 is SNEGSKA (reference sequence). The ends were cut back, 6 bases at V and 2 bases at J, with 8 bases in the middle. Study conclusions and caveats: People with Type 1 diabetes carried modestly yet significantly shorter TCRB CDR3s in all four CD4+ subsets.

The gene calls are TRBV20-1 and TRBJ2-7, with a possible D match to TRBD1 (5 bases). The TCR originated in a man younger than 35 in good health. The sequenced sample consisted of naive CD4+ T cells from blood. The CDR3 bases are TGCAGTGCAGGGGTGGCCTACGAGCAGTACTTC. This encodes CSAGVAYEQYF.